Listed below are T cell receptor beta chains from one sample, sequenced in a study of T-cell reconstitution after alpha-beta-depleted transplantation in children. TCRdb reprocessed the PCR reads with MiXCR, giving one entry per CDR3 protein. The sample consists of 500,000 or so distinct CDR3 sequences, over 25% of them appearing once. The sample here was PBMCs from the stem cell graft donor, taken from the stem cell graft. These receptor sequences come from a human donor who donated a stem cell graft to a child with aplastic anemia. The CDR3 runs from the conserved cysteine through the conserved F or W.

>TRBV4-3
CASSQDGLQVNYGYTF
>TRBV7-8
CASSSQGTGANVLTF
>TRBV6-5
CASSYSPGQRIQFF
>TRBV20-1
CSASTGGDLHF
>TRBV28
CASSLYLGGEAGDTDTQYF
>TRBV15
CATSRDMGSRGHEQFF
>TRBV30
CAWSPKGLVINEQFF
>TRBV7-2
CASSLERNNEQFF
>TRBV25-1
CATSHGGTGSDEQFF
>TRBV29-1
CSVERPDYGYTF
>TRBV12-3/TRBV12-4
CASSLTDNTEAFF
>TRBV7-9
CASNGGSINEQYF
>TRBV29-1
CSVSDNDYNEQFF
>TRBV5-1
CASSLAAGVPTIYF
>TRBV20-1
CSAPPGLAGGWVSEQYF
>TRBV29-1
CSVKRLVGDFQFF
>TRBV12-3/TRBV12-4
CASRGQGFQPQHF
>TRBV10-3
CAITPTGLGGYTF
>TRBV12-3/TRBV12-4
CASSFQTRGLVNTEAFF
>TRBV9
CASSVEVSDTQYF
>TRBV12-3/TRBV12-4
CASSEAGVGYNEQFF
>TRBV6-5
CASSYSRTANYGYTF
>TRBV10-3
CAISDPPGPARITEAFF
>TRBV12-3/TRBV12-4
CASSLRGQGDHEQYF
>TRBV12-3/TRBV12-4
CASKMTSNQPQHF
>TRBV7-8
CASSRTSAYEQYF
>TRBV10-3
CAISETTGANYGYTF
>TRBV7-9
CASSLGGLLYNEQFF
>TRBV19
CASRPQGDTEAFF
>TRBV9
CASSVEEGTDTQYF
>TRBV20-1
CSATPGPVGNIQYF
>TRBV7-9
CASSLSRGDQPQHF
>TRBV6-5
CASSYSPLAGYTGELFF
>TRBV29-1
CSVGDSNQPQHF
>TRBV2
CASLWTANTGELFF
>TRBV20-1
CSAFKGQGAYEQYF
>TRBV7-2
CASSLVPGYEQYF
>TRBV20-1
CSARGGSSAYEQYF
>TRBV10-3
CAISTGTTNEKLFF
>TRBV18
CASSPISGTDTYTIYF
>TRBV6-4
CASSAEMNTEAFF
>TRBV29-1
CSVGGTGGSYEQYF
>TRBV27
CASSWTGGYGYTF
>TRBV7-9
CASTITFGGSSYEQYF
>TRBV7-9
CASSLGGARSNYGCTF
>TRBV28
CASSLNRFEQYF
>TRBV7-2
CASSFRGQGAGELFF
>TRBV9
CASSATQPGSYGYTF
>TRBV12-3/TRBV12-4
CASRPGGGNEQFF
>TRBV29-1
CSVHHRQRGTEAFF
>TRBV4-3
CASSQEETGNYGYTF